These 16 T cell receptor beta chains were sequenced from one sample in a study of blood T cells in healthy people across ages. The second PCR ran about 6 to 11 cycles with a sample-barcoded 5' primer and J-beta primers. MiXCR, run by TCRdb on the 5' RACE reads, gives a single entry per CDR3 protein. Among about 1,500,000 distinct CDR3 sequences listed, about 28% were seen once. Material for sequencing was blood. These receptors all come from a woman aged 25 to 39 in good health.

This chain uses TRBV3-1 with TRBJ1-1; TRBD1 matches 8 bases. The germline CDR1 and CDR2 sequences are LGHDT and YNNKEL (reference sequence). The CDR3 has 14 residues. Unmatched junction bases numbered 7, after V lost 4 bases and J lost 6 bases. CDR3 nucleotides: TGTGCCAGCAGCCCCACGGGACAGGCCTCTGAAGCTTTCTTT. It is translated as CASSPTGQASEAFF.

V and J are TRBV23-1 and TRBJ2-1; no reliable D call. TRBV23-1 qualifies as an ORF whose function is uncertain. This CDR3 has 14 amino acids. V lost 0 bases and J 5 bases, leaving 8 bases between the germline ends. Written as DNA, the CDR3 is TGCGCCAGCAGTCAATCGGACGGAGACAATGAGCAGTTCTTC. It is translated as CASSQSDGDNEQFF.

This clonotype has more than one count but fewer than ten. The J gene is TRBJ1-4, the V gene TRBV11-2; 8 nucleotides match TRBD1. Germline V gene data show CDR1 as SGHAT and CDR2 as FQNNGV. The CDR3 totals 16 residues. V gave up 5 bases and J gave up 6 bases; unmatched junction bases: 11. CDR3 DNA sequence: TGTGCCAGCAGCCCTGCTTTAACAGGGGGTTATGAAAAACTGTTTTTT. This sequence encodes CASSPALTGGYEKLFF.

In the case of this clonotype: Lacking the conserved final phenylalanine or tryptophan, this CDR3 likely reflects a read error. The V gene is TRBV20-1, the J gene TRBJ2-1, with 13 bases fitting TRBD2. The CDR3 has 16 residues. Germline V gene lookup returns CDR1 DFQATT and CDR2 SNEGSKA (reference sequence). J lost 6 bases, V lost 6 bases, and 11 bases had no gene match. CDR3 loop: CSAPGTSGTSSNEQFL. CDR3 in DNA: TGCAGTGCCCCGGGGACTAGCGGGACCTCCAGCAATGAGCAGTTCTTA.

This clonotype was seen a handful of times. This chain uses TRBV29-1 with TRBJ2-7; TRBD1 agrees at 11 bases. Germline V gene sequence: CDR1 SQVTM, CDR2 ANQGSEA. CDR3 length: 13 amino acids. The ends lost 4 bases at V and 3 bases at J; junction bases unmatched: 2. CDR3 sequence: CSVGDRGYYEQYF. The CDR3 bases are TGCAGCGTTGGGGACAGGGGGTACTACGAGCAGTACTTC.

This sequence joins TRBV12-3 or TRBV12-4 and TRBJ2-3; D is ambiguous. V was cut by 1 base and J by 5 bases, with 7 bases left in between. This CDR3 contains 13 residues. In DNA form, the CDR3 reads TGTGCCAGCAGTTTAGACAGAAAAGATACGCAGTATTTT. Residues: CASSLDRKDTQYF.

This clonotype was observed a handful of times. J is TRBJ2-5 and V is TRBV7-2; 8 positions match TRBD2. V lost 1 base, J lost 5 bases, and 9 bases stayed unmatched. This CDR3 has 16 amino acids. In germline, CDR1 is SGHTA, CDR2 FQGNSA. CDR3 protein: CASSLGSGSMDETQYF. CDR3 DNA sequence: TGTGCCAGCAGCTTAGGAAGCGGGAGTATGGATGAGACCCAGTACTTC.

The chain joins TRBV14 to TRBJ2-3; no clear D gene. The CDR3 covers 13 residues. Trimming shortened V by 2 bases and J by 3 bases, and 6 bases separated the two germline ends. The germline gives CDR1 SGHDN, CDR2 FVKESK. CDR3 in DNA: TGTGCCAGCAGCCAACTGATAACAGATACGCAGTATTTT. It yields the protein CASSQLITDTQYF.

The genes are TRBV29-1 and TRBJ1-2, with TRBD1 as a possible D gene (6 bases). Looked up from germline, CDR1 is SQVTM and CDR2 is ANQGSEA. The CDR3 has 12 residues. V was clipped by 7 bases and J by 8 bases, with 17 bases between them. As DNA, the CDR3 is TGCAGCGCGCGCTGGGGGGCTGGCGGCTACACCTTC. Translating gives CSARWGAGGYTF.

This clonotype was detected only a few times. V is TRBV12-3 or TRBV12-4 and J is TRBJ2-5, with a possible D match to TRBD2 (5 bases). The CDR3 has 13 residues. V shed 10 bases and J shed 5 bases, with 17 bases lying between them. The CDR3 region has the DNA TGTGCCACCTCACCGGAGGTCGGCGAGACCCAGTACTTC. It codes for CATSPEVGETQYF.

The sample holds many counts of this clonotype. The CDR3: CASRLGQGRNEKLFF. CDR3 DNA: TGTGCCAGCAGGCTAGGACAGGGGAGGAATGAAAAACTGTTTTTT. This chain links TRBV12-3 or TRBV12-4 with TRBJ1-4; 9 bases agree with TRBD1. This CDR3 is built from 15 residues. V dropped 6 bases and J dropped 5; count of bases not matched to a gene: 7.

This clonotype was observed a few times. The V and J genes are TRBV28 and TRBJ1-5; D is uncertain. In germline, CDR1 is MDHEN, CDR2 SYDVKM. Trimming took off 3 bases at V and 3 bases at J, with 9 bases between the two ends. This CDR3 has 14 amino acids. CDR3 sequence (DNA): TGTGCCAGCAGTTTCGGCGGTACCAATCAGCCCCAGCATTTT. Residues: CASSFGGTNQPQHF.

This clonotype was seen only a few times. The CDR3 loop is CASSFLGTGELFF. For the CDR3, the DNA is TGTGCCAGCAGTTTCCTAGGGACCGGGGAGCTGTTTTTT. V gene TRBV12-3 or TRBV12-4 combines with J gene TRBJ2-2; the D is unclear. The CDR3 runs to 13 residues. The germline V and J ends were trimmed by 3 bases and 5 bases, with 7 bases remaining between them.

The chain couples TRBV24-1 to TRBJ2-1, with D possibly matching TRBD2 (6 bases). Germline lookup yields CDR1 KGHDR and CDR2 SFDVKD. The CDR3 contains 13 residues. The V end was cut by 9 bases, the J end by 9 bases, with 17 bases between. The CDR3 loop reads CATGGGAGGEQFF. CDR3 coding DNA: TGTGCCACCGGGGGTGGGGCCGGGGGTGAGCAGTTCTTC.

This clonotype occurred many times. This chain joins TRBV29-1 and TRBJ2-5; 13 nucleotides match TRBD2. The CDR3 sequence is 15 residues long. Germline values: CDR1 SQVTM, CDR2 ANQGSEA. V was clipped by 7 bases and J by 4 bases; unmatched bases: 9. DNA for the CDR3: TGCAGCGCAGAACTAGCGGGAGGGCCAGGAGAGACCCAGTACTTC. Protein: CSAELAGGPGETQYF.

Concerning this clonotype itself: One base away lies a much larger clone, so this may be a sequencing read error. The CDR3 region has the DNA TGTGCCAGCAGGCTACGAGCGGGGGGGCTCGAGACCCAGTACTTC. Protein product: CASRLRAGGLETQYF. The chain has TRBV12-3 or TRBV12-4 and TRBJ2-5; 10 bases fit TRBD2. The CDR3 length is 15 residues. Trimming removed 6 bases from V and 5 bases from J; junction bases left unmatched: 9.